The 31 T cell receptor beta chains given below trace back to one sample, sequenced in a study of shared clonotypes between healthy human individuals. CD45RO-negative cells were positively selected for CCR7, leaving out terminally differentiated effector memory CD45RA+ cells. Generated by immunoSEQ multiplex PCR, the TCRdb table keeps only in-frame clones and is missing some. The sample includes roughly 2,000,000 clones, about 95% of them seen just once. Material: naive CD8+ T cells sorted from blood. The receptors were gathered from a man aged 18 to 29 in good health.

The chain employs TRBV7-9 and TRBJ2-3; 10 nucleotides line up with TRBD1. The CDR3 runs to 16 residues. Looked up from germline, CDR1 is SEHNR and CDR2 is FQNEAQ (reference sequence). Trimming cost V 5 bases and J 2 bases; bases outside gene matches: 7. CDR3 coding DNA: TGTGCCAGCAGCGAGTGGGGGACAGGGGCCACAGATACGCAGTATTTT. Translated: CASSEWGTGATDTQYF.

The sample holds a few counts of this clone. The genes are TRBV4-2 and TRBJ1-1; D uncertain. V was trimmed by 1 base and J by 10 bases, leaving 7 bases between them. The CDR3 consists of 11 residues. CDR1 and CDR2 from the germline V gene are LGHNA and YNFKEQ. CDR3 DNA sequence: TGTGCCAGCAGCCAAGGAGTGGGAGCTTTCTTT. Protein sequence: CASSQGVGAFF.

V gene TRBV27 combines with J gene TRBJ2-5, with a weak D call TRBD1 (6 bases). The CDR3 runs 14 residues. Trimming cost V 3 bases and J 1 base, with 9 bases left between them. CDR1 and CDR2 (germline): MNHEY, SMNVEV (reference sequence). This CDR3 reads CASSFNRAQETQYF. CDR3 bases: TGTGCCAGCAGTTTTAACAGGGCCCAAGAGACCCAGTACTTC.

The chain uses TRBV29-1 and TRBJ2-7; 8 positions match TRBD1. The CDR3 contains 13 residues. V shed 7 bases, J shed 0 bases, and the junction held 5 bases outside the gene matches. CDR1 is SQVTM, CDR2 ANQGSEA, per germline. This chain's CDR3 is CSGGQGPSYEQYF. CDR3 DNA: TGCAGCGGAGGACAGGGACCCTCCTACGAGCAGTACTTC.

With respect to this clone: The same CDR3 also results from other DNA sequences found in this sample. The V and J genes are TRBV7-3 and TRBJ2-1; TRBD2 aligns across 7 bases. Looked up from germline, CDR1 is SGHTA and CDR2 is FQGTGA. The CDR3 length is 15 residues. V was clipped by 8 bases and J by 0 bases; unmatched bases: 7. CDR3: CASSAGGSSYNEQFF. The CDR3 DNA follows: TGTGCCAGCTCCGCCGGGGGGAGCTCCTACAATGAGCAGTTCTTC.

V gene TRBV6-5 combines with J gene TRBJ2-7, with a possible D match to TRBD2 (5 bases). The CDR3 extends over 14 amino acids. The V gene lost 1 base and the J gene lost 0 bases, with 7 bases spanning the gap. The V gene's germline CDR1 is MNHEY and CDR2 SVGAGI. In DNA, the CDR3 is TGTGCCAGCAGTTACTGGGGAGCCTCCTACGAGCAGTACTTC. Its translation: CASSYWGASYEQYF.

This chain uses TRBV5-1 with TRBJ2-7, with 7 nucleotides matching TRBD1. V was clipped by 4 bases and J by 3 bases; unmatched bases: 10. This CDR3 has 15 amino acids. Germline loops: CDR1 SGHRS, CDR2 YFSETQ. Here the CDR3 reads CASSHGTVGNYEQYF. Written as DNA, the CDR3 is TGCGCCAGCAGCCACGGGACAGTTGGGAACTACGAGCAGTACTTC.

This clone was found once. V gene TRBV5-5 combines with J gene TRBJ1-2; TRBD1 matches 9 bases. The CDR3 runs 15 residues. Looked up from germline, CDR1 is SGHKS and CDR2 is YYEKEE (reference sequence). J gave up 2 bases and V 0 bases, and 2 bases lay outside the gene matches. As DNA, the CDR3 is TGTGCCAGCAGCTTGGACGGGACAGGGAACTATGGCTACACCTTC. It is translated as CASSLDGTGNYGYTF. Full variable domain (rest looked up from reference TRBV5-5 and TRBJ1-2): DAGVTQSPTHLIKTRGQQVTLRCSPISGHKSVSWYQQVLGQGPQFIFQYYEKEERGRGNFPDRFSARQFPNYSSELNVNALLLGDSALYLCASSLDGTGNYGYTFGSGTRLTVV.

The rearrangement links TRBV5-4 to TRBJ2-2; 11 nucleotides match TRBD2. Trimming at V came to 4 bases and at J to 3 bases, leaving 5 bases not matched to a gene. Per the germline V gene, CDR1 is SGHNT and CDR2 is YYREEE (reference sequence). The CDR3 has 16 residues. The CDR3, as DNA: TGTGCCAGCAGCCTTAGCGGGGGGGCCGACACCGGGGAGCTGTTTTTT. Translated: CASSLSGGADTGELFF.

The CDR3 sequence is CASSLAGSSEQYF. CDR3 nucleotide sequence: TGTGCCAGCAGCTTGGCCGGGTCTTCCGAGCAGTACTTC. V and J are TRBV5-6 and TRBJ2-7, with D unresolved. The CDR3 covers 13 residues. The germline gives CDR1 SGHDT, CDR2 YYEEEE. Trimming removed 0 bases from V and 6 bases from J, with 10 bases in between.

The chain is built from TRBV15 and TRBJ1-5; D unclear. The germline V gene encodes CDR1 LNHNV and CDR2 YYDKDF (reference sequence). The V and J ends lost 8 bases and 0 bases respectively, with 14 bases between them. The CDR3 spans 15 residues. CDR3 coding DNA: TGTGCCACCGAAGCGGATGGTTATAGCAATCAGCCCCAGCATTTT. As protein: CATEADGYSNQPQHF.

The J gene is TRBJ2-5, the V gene TRBV14; 15 nucleotides agree with TRBD2. Germline assignment: CDR1 SGHDN and CDR2 FVKESK. The CDR3 contains 15 residues. The ends lost 5 bases at V and 5 bases at J; junction bases unmatched: 3. The DNA of the CDR3 is TGTGCCAGCAGCACCGGACTAGCGGGAGGGGAGACCCAGTACTTC. This gives the protein CASSTGLAGGETQYF.

The chain couples TRBV10-3 to TRBJ1-1; 8 positions match TRBD1. CDR3 length equals 14 residues. J gave up 4 bases and V 5 bases, and 6 bases lay outside the gene matches. Germline-derived CDR1 and CDR2 are ENHRY and SYGVKD. This chain's CDR3 is CAISNVDRGTEAFF. The CDR3 DNA reads as TGTGCCATCAGTAATGTAGACAGGGGCACTGAAGCTTTCTTT.

CDR3 sequence: CASSLGWQGAPTDTQYF. Written as DNA, the CDR3 is TGTGCCAGCAGCTTAGGGTGGCAGGGGGCCCCCACAGATACGCAGTATTTT. The genes are TRBV11-2 and TRBJ2-3, with 8 bases aligning to TRBD1. Germline CDR1 is SGHAT and CDR2 is FQNNGV. This CDR3 spans 17 amino acids. V lost 1 base and J lost 2; bases outside the gene matches: 8.

A note on this clone: The sample contains more than one DNA sequence encoding this CDR3. The V and J genes are TRBV7-9 and TRBJ1-2, with 9 nucleotides matching TRBD1. Germline CDR1 reads SEHNR; CDR2 reads FQNEAQ (reference sequence). The CDR3 covers 14 residues. Trimming cost V 0 bases and J 5 bases; bases outside gene matches: 1. CDR3 DNA sequence: TGTGCCAGCAGCTTAGCGGGACAGGGATATGGCTACACCTTC. Its protein is CASSLAGQGYGYTF.

The chain is built from TRBV18 and TRBJ2-7; D may be TRBD2 (6 bases). The germline V gene encodes CDR1 KGHSH and CDR2 LQKENI. With 2 bases removed from V and 0 bases from J, the gap between germline ends came to 17 bases. CDR3 length equals 17 residues. As DNA, the CDR3 is TGTGCCAGCTCACCAGGGGGGACTGGGTATCGCTCCTACGAGCAGTACTTC. It specifies CASSPGGTGYRSYEQYF.

This chain joins TRBV15 and TRBJ2-3, with 7 bases identical to TRBD2. With V trimmed by 0 bases and J by 6 bases, 6 bases remained unmatched. Germline V gene sequence: CDR1 LNHNV, CDR2 YYDKDF (reference sequence). This CDR3 spans 15 amino acids. CDR3 amino acids: CATSREPSGTDTQYF. The CDR3, as DNA: TGTGCCACCAGCAGAGAGCCCAGCGGGACCGATACGCAGTATTTT.

CDR3 loop: CASSLDSWDISRGTGELFF. The CDR3 nucleotides are TGTGCCAGCAGCTTAGATTCCTGGGACATCTCAAGGGGCACCGGGGAGCTGTTTTTT. The V call is TRBV11-3, the J call TRBJ2-2; TRBD1 might be the D (6 bases). CDR1 and CDR2 (germline): SGHNT, YENEEA. Trimming cost V 0 bases and J 4 bases, with 21 bases left between them. The CDR3 has 19 residues.

The J gene is TRBJ2-1, the V gene TRBV27; 14 bases fit TRBD2. This CDR3 spans 18 amino acids. V lost 2 bases, J lost 0 bases, and 3 bases stayed unmatched. Germline-derived CDR1 and CDR2 are MNHEY and SMNVEV (reference sequence). The CDR3 region has the DNA TGTGCCAGCAGTTTAGGACTAGCGGGGGGTGTCTCCTACAATGAGCAGTTCTTC. It codes for CASSLGLAGGVSYNEQFF.

The chain employs TRBV6-5 and TRBJ2-1; 9 bases are shared with TRBD1. V was pared by 5 bases and J by 8 bases, with 10 bases of the junction left unmatched. From germline, CDR1 is MNHEY and CDR2 SVGAGI. The CDR3 has 15 amino acids. The CDR3 sequence is CASSGGDRAWDEQFF. CDR3 sequence (DNA): TGTGCCAGCAGTGGGGGGGACAGGGCCTGGGATGAGCAGTTCTTC.

This clone was found once. This chain's CDR3 is CSVVYRGDTEAFF. Written as DNA, the CDR3 is TGCAGCGTTGTATACAGGGGGGACACTGAAGCTTTCTTT. The chain links TRBV29-1 to TRBJ1-1; 8 positions agree with TRBD1. With 4 bases clipped from V and 3 bases from J, the junction kept 4 bases outside the gene matches. This CDR3 contains 13 residues. The germline gives CDR1 SQVTM, CDR2 ANQGSEA.

Only one count was recorded for this clone. The chain combines TRBV4-3 with TRBJ2-7, with D possibly TRBD1 on 6 matching bases. This CDR3 has 14 residues. Germline V lookup: CDR1 LGHNA, CDR2 YSLEER. V lost 4 bases, J lost 5 bases, and 15 bases lay in between. The CDR3 nucleotides read TGCGCCAGCAGCCCAGGACAGCAACAGGACGAGCAGTACTTC. Translation gives CASSPGQQQDEQYF.

The DNA of the CDR3 is TGTGCCTCAGCTCGCGGGGGGCAGGAGCAGTACTTC. This gives the protein CASARGGQEQYF. The chain combines TRBV13 with TRBJ2-7; 8 positions match TRBD2. Germline V gene lookup returns CDR1 PRHDT and CDR2 FYEKMQ (reference sequence). V lost 11 bases and J lost 7; bases outside the gene matches: 10. The length of the CDR3 is 12 residues.

The CDR3 sequence is CASSPSAGGSEQYF. DNA of the CDR3: TGTGCCAGCAGCCCCTCGGCGGGAGGTTCCGAGCAGTACTTC. V usage is TRBV13 and J usage is TRBJ2-7; 8 nucleotides agree with TRBD2. The CDR3 is made up of 14 amino acids. Germline CDR1 and CDR2: PRHDT and FYEKMQ (reference sequence). V shed 5 bases and J 6 bases; nucleotides not matched to a gene: 9.

J is TRBJ1-2 and V is TRBV4-1; no reliable D call. Germline CDR1 reads MGHRA; CDR2 reads YSYEKL. The CDR3 sequence is 12 residues long. V was shortened by 0 bases and J by 13 bases, with 12 bases between the two germline ends. The CDR3 DNA reads TGCGCCAGCAGCCAAGAATTCGGCACCTCCACCTTC. Encoded protein: CASSQEFGTSTF.

This chain connects TRBV4-1 to TRBJ2-3; 9 bases are shared with TRBD2. The CDR3 has 16 residues. Per germline, CDR1 MGHRA and CDR2 YSYEKL. V was pared by 2 bases and J by 2 bases, with 5 bases of the junction left unmatched. CDR3 region: CASSQSLAGYTDTQYF. DNA of the CDR3: TGCGCCAGCAGCCAAAGCCTAGCGGGATACACAGATACGCAGTATTTT.

This clone was counted once. CDR3 in amino acids: CAWSAPLTVSSYEQYF. The CDR3 coding sequence is TGTGCCTGGAGTGCTCCCCTGACCGTTAGCTCCTACGAGCAGTACTTC. The V and J genes are TRBV30 and TRBJ2-5; D is undetermined. The DNA end is a closer match to TRBJ2-7, so the J assignment may be wrong. CDR3 length equals 16 residues. Germline V gene data show CDR1 as GTSNPN and CDR2 as SVGIG (reference sequence).

The chain links TRBV29-1 to TRBJ2-5, with TRBD2 matching 7 bases. The CDR3 totals 13 residues. Germline V gives CDR1 SQVTM, CDR2 ANQGSEA. The V segment lost 2 bases and the J segment 9 bases; nucleotides outside the gene matches: 9. CDR3 in amino acids: CSVEYGGDWAQYF. The CDR3 bases are TGCAGCGTTGAATATGGGGGGGATTGGGCCCAGTACTTC.

The gene calls are TRBV13 and TRBJ2-1; 12 bases match TRBD2. Germline V gene data show CDR1 as PRHDT and CDR2 as FYEKMQ (reference sequence). The CDR3 extends over 16 amino acids. V gave up 2 bases and J gave up 6 bases; unmatched junction bases: 5. The CDR3 DNA is TGTGCCAGCAGCTTACGACTAGCGGGGGCCTTCAATGAGCAGTTCTTC. It codes for CASSLRLAGAFNEQFF. Filled out from reference TRBV13 and TRBJ2-1, the complete variable domain reads AAGVIQSPRHLIKEKRETATLKCYPIPRHDTVYWYQQGPGQDPQFLISFYEKMQSDKGSIPDRFSAQQFSDYHSELNMSSLELGDSALYFCASSLRLAGAFNEQFFGPGTRLTVL.

This chain links TRBV7-2 with TRBJ2-1, with 7 positions matching TRBD2. Trimming took 5 bases from V and 3 from J; bases not matched to a gene: 7. The CDR3 contains 15 residues. Germline values: CDR1 SGHTA, CDR2 FQGNSA. The DNA for the CDR3 is TGTGCCAGCAGCCCAATGGGGGGGAACTACAATGAGCAGTTCTTC. Translation gives CASSPMGGNYNEQFF.

The rearrangement uses TRBV7-9 and TRBJ2-3, with 10 bases lining up with TRBD2. J was trimmed by 2 bases and V by 8 bases; bases with no gene match: 4. CDR3 size: 14 residues. CDR1 and CDR2 (germline): SEHNR, FQNEAQ (reference sequence). The CDR3 loop is CASCSGGITDTQYF. The CDR3 coding sequence is TGTGCCAGCTGTAGCGGGGGGATCACAGATACGCAGTATTTT.